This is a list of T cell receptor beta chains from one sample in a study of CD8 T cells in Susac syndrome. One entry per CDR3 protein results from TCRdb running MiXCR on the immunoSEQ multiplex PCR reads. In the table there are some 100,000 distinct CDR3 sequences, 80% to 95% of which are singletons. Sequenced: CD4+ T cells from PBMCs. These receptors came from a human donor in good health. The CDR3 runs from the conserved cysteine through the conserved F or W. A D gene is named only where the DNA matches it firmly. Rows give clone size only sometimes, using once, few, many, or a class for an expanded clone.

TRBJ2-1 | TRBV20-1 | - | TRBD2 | CSARTSGVPQQFF | TGCAGTGCAAGGACTAGCGGGGTCCCTCAACAGTTCTTC
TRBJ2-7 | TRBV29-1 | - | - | CSVEGPHYEQYF | TGCAGCGTTGAGGGACCCCATTACGAGCAGTACTTC
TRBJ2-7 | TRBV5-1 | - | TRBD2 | CASSLRLAGGVPNEQYF | TGCGCCAGCAGCTTGCGACTAGCGGGAGGCGTCCCAAACGAGCAGTACTTC
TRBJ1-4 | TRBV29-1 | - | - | CSVEDSQTGTEKLFF | TGCAGCGTTGAGGACAGCCAAACCGGGACGGAAAAACTGTTTTTT
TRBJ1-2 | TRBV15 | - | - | CATSRDPRRREGYTF | TGTGCCACCAGCAGAGATCCCCGTCGGCGCGAGGGCTACACCTTC
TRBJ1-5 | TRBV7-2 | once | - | CASSLVAKSNQPQHF | TGTGCCAGCAGCTTAGTCGCCAAAAGCAATCAGCCCCAGCATTTT
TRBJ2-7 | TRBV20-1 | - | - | CSALLRGDEQYF | TGCAGTGCCTTACTTAGGGGTGACGAGCAGTACTTC
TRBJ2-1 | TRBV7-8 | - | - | CASSPRLGRKRNEQFF | TGTGCCAGCAGCCCGCGCTTGGGGCGAAAGAGGAATGAGCAGTTCTTC
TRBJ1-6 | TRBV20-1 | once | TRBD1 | CSAREGQGRTPLHF | TGCAGTGCTAGAGAGGGACAGGGTAGGACACCCCTCCACTTT
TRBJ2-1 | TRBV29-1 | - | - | CTTGYNEQFF | TGTACGACAGGCTACAATGAGCAGTTCTTC
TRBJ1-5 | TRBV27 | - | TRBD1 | CASSIGQGPNQPQHF | TGTGCCAGCAGTATTGGACAGGGTCCCAATCAGCCCCAGCATTTT
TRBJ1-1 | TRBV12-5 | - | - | CASGPGYTEAFF | TGTGCTAGTGGTCCGGGTTACACTGAAGCTTTCTTT
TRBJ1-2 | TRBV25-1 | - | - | CASSPTGPHGYTF | TGTGCCAGCAGCCCGACGGGCCCGCATGGCTACACCTTC
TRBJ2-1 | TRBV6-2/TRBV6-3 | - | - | CASSYAEGDAFYNEQFF | TGTGCCAGCAGTTACGCCGAAGGGGACGCCTTCTACAATGAGCAGTTCTTC
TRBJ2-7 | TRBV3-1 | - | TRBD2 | CASSQGSGGRSYEQYF | TGTGCCAGCAGCCAAGGAAGCGGGGGCCGTTCCTACGAGCAGTACTTC
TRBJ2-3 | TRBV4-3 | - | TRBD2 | CASSQDLSGSPHTDTQYF | TGCGCCAGCAGCCAAGATTTAAGCGGGAGCCCCCACACAGATACGCAGTATTTT
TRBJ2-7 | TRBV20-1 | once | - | CSARGGGAYLEQYF | TGCAGTGCTAGGGGGGGCGGGGCGTACTTGGAGCAGTACTTC
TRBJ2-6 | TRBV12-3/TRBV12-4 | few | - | CASSLRSGANVLTF | TGTGCCAGCAGTTTGCGGTCTGGGGCCAACGTCCTGACTTTC
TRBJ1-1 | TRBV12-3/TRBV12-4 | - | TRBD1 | CASTSGGQLNTEAFF | TGTGCCAGCACTTCGGGGGGACAGTTGAACACTGAAGCTTTCTTT
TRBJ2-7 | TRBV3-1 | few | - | CASSQERLSGSGQYF | TGTGCCAGCAGCCAAGAGAGATTATCCGGCTCGGGGCAGTACTTC
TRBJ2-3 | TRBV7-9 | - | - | CASSGRDPKATQYF | TGTGCCAGCAGCGGCCGGGACCCGAAGGCCACGCAGTATTTT
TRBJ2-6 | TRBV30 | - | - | CAWSGRGANVLTF | TGTGCCTGGAGTGGTCGGGGGGCCAACGTCCTGACTTTC
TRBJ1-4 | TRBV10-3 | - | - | CAISESGQQNEKLFF | TGTGCCATCAGTGAGTCTGGCCAGCAGAATGAAAAACTGTTTTTT
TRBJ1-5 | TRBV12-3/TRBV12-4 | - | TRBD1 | CASSLYLGQGDQPQHF | TGTGCCAGCAGTTTATATTTGGGACAGGGCGATCAGCCCCAGCATTTT
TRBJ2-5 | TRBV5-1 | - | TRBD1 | CASSDGTGVSQYF | TGCGCCAGCAGCGACGGGACAGGGGTCAGCCAGTACTTC
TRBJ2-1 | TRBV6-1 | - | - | CASSRQRSYNEQFF | TGTGCCAGCAGCCGCCAGCGCTCCTACAATGAGCAGTTCTTC
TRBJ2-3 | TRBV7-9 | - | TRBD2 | CASSDTLAGVLDTQYF | TGTGCCAGCAGCGACACGCTAGCGGGAGTTCTAGATACGCAGTATTTT
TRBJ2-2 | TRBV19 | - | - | CASSIAPVNTGELFF | TGTGCCAGTAGTATAGCTCCAGTCAACACTGGGGAGCTGTTTTTT
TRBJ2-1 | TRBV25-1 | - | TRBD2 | CASTSAGGALYNEQFF | TGTGCCAGTACCTCCGCGGGAGGGGCGCTCTACAATGAGCAGTTCTTC
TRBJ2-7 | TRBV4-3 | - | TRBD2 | CASSQVLAGGEQYF | TGCGCCAGCAGCCAAGTACTAGCGGGGGGTGAGCAGTACTTC
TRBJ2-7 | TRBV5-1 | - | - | CASSLGPAGYEQYF | TGCGCCAGCAGCTTGGGCCCAGCAGGCTACGAGCAGTACTTC
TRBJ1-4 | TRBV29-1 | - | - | CSVDSVGGEKLFF | TGCAGCGTTGACTCCGTGGGAGGTGAAAAACTGTTTTTT
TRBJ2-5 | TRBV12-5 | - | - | CASGYGQQETQYF | TGTGCTAGTGGCTACGGACAGCAAGAGACCCAGTACTTC
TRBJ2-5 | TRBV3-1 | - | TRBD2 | CASSPSGRAGSVETQYF | TGTGCCAGCAGCCCTAGCGGGAGGGCCGGGTCTGTAGAGACCCAGTACTTC
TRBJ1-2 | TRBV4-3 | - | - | CASSPAGTLYGYTF | TGCGCCAGCAGCCCAGCCGGTACGCTCTATGGCTACACCTTC
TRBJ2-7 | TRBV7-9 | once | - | CASSLQLGSYEQYF | TGTGCCAGCAGCTTACAGTTGGGCTCCTACGAGCAGTACTTC
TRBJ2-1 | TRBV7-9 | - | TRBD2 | CASSRTSGSPNEQFF | TGTGCCAGCAGCCGTACTAGCGGGAGTCCCAATGAGCAGTTCTTC